These 27 T cell receptor beta chains were all obtained from the same sample, sequenced in a study of blood T cell repertoires in COVID-19. Libraries were prepared by immunoSEQ multiplex PCR; TCRdb keeps only in-frame clonotypes and omits some of them. Among under 60,000 clones listed, more than 90% were seen once. The sample taken for sequencing was peripheral blood. These receptors were taken from a human donor in a cohort sampled during active COVID-19.

This chain connects TRBV11-3 to TRBJ1-1, with D unresolved. CDR1 SGHNT and CDR2 YENEEA come from the germline V gene. The CDR3 runs to 12 residues. Trimming left V 1 base short and J 10 bases short, with 10 bases between. The DNA for the CDR3 is TGTGCCAGCAGCTTAGGTGGAGGGCCAGCTTTCTTT. This gives the protein CASSLGGGPAFF.

The V call is TRBV2, the J call TRBJ1-5, with 8 positions matching TRBD1. CDR3 length: 18 residues. Looked up from germline, CDR1 is SNHLY and CDR2 is FYNNEI. J was trimmed by 2 bases and V by 6 bases; bases with no gene match: 15. In DNA, the CDR3 is TGTGCCAGCAGGGATGGACAGGGAGGGTGGTCGGGCAATCAGCCCCAGCATTTT. Translating it yields CASRDGQGGWSGNQPQHF.

This sequence joins TRBV6-1 and TRBJ1-4; TRBD1 is a possible D gene (5 bases). The CDR3 extends over 15 amino acids. Trimming removed 1 base from V and 5 bases from J, with 11 bases in between. Germline V gene lookup returns CDR1 MNHNS and CDR2 SASEGT. The CDR3 loop is CASSEVARVNEKLFF. DNA for the CDR3: TGTGCCAGCAGTGAAGTAGCCAGGGTGAATGAAAAACTGTTTTTT.

In nucleotides, the CDR3 is TGTGCCATCGGGACAGCCAGATTTGAGCAGTTCTTC. Its translation is CAIGTARFEQFF. The rearrangement joins TRBV27 to TRBJ2-1, with 7 bases lining up with TRBD1. Per germline, CDR1 MNHEY and CDR2 SMNVEV (reference sequence). Unmatched junction bases numbered 9, after V lost 10 bases and J lost 9 bases. The CDR3 is 12 residues long.

In this sample, this clone turned up a few times. Written as DNA, the CDR3 is TGTGCCTGGACTAGGCAGCCGAACACTGAAGCTTTCTTT. It encodes CAWTRQPNTEAFF. The V call is TRBV30, the J call TRBJ1-1; D is uncertain. Germline V CDR1 and CDR2: GTSNPN, SVGIG (reference sequence). Between the trimmed V and J ends, which lost 4 bases and 1 base, there was a span of 10 bases. CDR3 length: 13 residues.

The chain combines TRBV21-1 with TRBJ2-1; the DNA was not compared with TRBD2, the D call given in the table. TRBV21-1 is a known pseudogene. The CDR3 consists of 16 residues. The CDR3, as DNA: TGTGCCAGCAGCAAATGCTGTGAGGGGGGGTACAATGAGCAGTTCTTC. It codes for CASSKCCEGGYNEQFF.

The J gene is TRBJ1-6, the V gene TRBV27, with D perhaps matching TRBD1 (5 bases). The germline V and J ends were trimmed by 5 bases and 10 bases, with 12 bases remaining between them. The V gene's germline CDR1 is MNHEY and CDR2 SMNVEV (reference sequence). The CDR3 is 13 amino acids. The CDR3 sequence: CASSPRGPSPLHF. In DNA, the CDR3 is TGTGCCAGCAGTCCAAGGGGCCCATCACCCCTCCACTTT.

This clone has just a few counts. One end of the junction does not line up with germline, which may come from a read error. The chain carries TRBV7-7 and TRBJ1-6; D unresolved. The V gene's germline CDR1 is SSHAT and CDR2 FNYEAQ (reference sequence). The CDR3 runs 13 residues. The CDR3 DNA is TGTGCTAGCAGCCAGGATTATAATTCACCCCTCCACTTT. Its translation: CASSQDYNSPLHF.

The chain has TRBV18 and TRBJ2-2, with D tentatively TRBD2 (5 bases). Germline CDR1 is KGHSH and CDR2 is LQKENI. The V gene lost 4 bases and the J gene lost 2 bases, with 11 bases spanning the gap. The CDR3 totals 15 residues. CDR3 amino acids: CASSLEASNTGELFF. DNA for the CDR3: TGTGCCAGCTCACTGGAGGCTAGCAACACCGGGGAGCTGTTTTTT.

The gene calls are TRBV5-1 and TRBJ2-7; 10 bases are a match to TRBD2. Germline V gene data show CDR1 as SGHRS and CDR2 as YFSETQ. Unmatched junction bases numbered 7, after V lost 8 bases and J lost 2 bases. The CDR3 length is 14 residues. The CDR3 spells CASHSGRNPYEQYF. CDR3 nucleotides: TGCGCCAGTCATAGCGGGAGGAATCCCTACGAGCAGTACTTC.

This chain links TRBV7-8 with TRBJ1-3, with D tentatively TRBD1 (6 bases). Germline V gene lookup returns CDR1 SGHVS and CDR2 FQNEAQ. The CDR3 loop spans 15 amino acids. Trimming stripped 5 bases from V and 0 bases from J, with 11 bases between. This chain's CDR3 is CASSTGKLSGNTIYF. CDR3 in DNA: TGTGCCAGCAGCACAGGGAAACTCTCTGGAAACACCATATATTTT. Together with reference TRBV7-8 and TRBJ1-3, the CDR3 gives the full variable domain: GAGVSQSPRYKVAKRGQDVALRCDPISGHVSLFWYQQALGQGPEFLTYFQNEAQLDKSGLPSDRFFAERPEGSVSTLKIQRTQQEDSAVYLCASSTGKLSGNTIYFGEGSWLTVV.

The V and J genes are TRBV10-2 and TRBJ2-5, with 8 bases that match TRBD1. V lost 2 bases and J lost 3; bases outside the gene matches: 5. The V gene's germline CDR1 is WSHSY and CDR2 SAAADI. There are 15 residues in the CDR3. This CDR3 reads CASSEPRQGKETQYF. The CDR3 nucleotides read TGCGCCAGCAGTGAGCCCAGACAGGGGAAAGAGACCCAGTACTTC.

The rearrangement uses TRBV5-6 and TRBJ2-2, with 8 positions matching TRBD1. Germline CDR1 is SGHDT and CDR2 is YYEEEE. The V gene end was trimmed by 3 bases and the J gene end by 1 base; junction bases not matched to a gene: 2. This CDR3 comprises 15 residues. CDR3 residues: CASSSGTGNTGELFF. CDR3 coding DNA: TGTGCCAGCAGCTCCGGGACAGGGAACACCGGGGAGCTGTTTTTT.

This chain connects TRBV28 to TRBJ2-7; TRBD1 matches at 8 bases. The V gene end was trimmed by 5 bases and the J gene end by 4 bases; junction bases not matched to a gene: 4. This CDR3 region has 13 residues. In germline, CDR1 is MDHEN, CDR2 SYDVKM. The CDR3 bases are TGTGCCAGCAGTAGGACAGGGAGTTACGAGCAGTACTTC. Protein sequence: CASSRTGSYEQYF.

This rearrangement joins TRBV6-5 to TRBJ2-7; a possible D gene is TRBD1 (5 bases). Germline CDR1 MNHEY, CDR2 SVGAGI. There are 13 residues in the CDR3. Trimming pared 8 bases from V and 7 bases from J, leaving 18 bases between. CDR3 DNA: TGTGCCAGCCGCCAGGGCCCCGTACAAGAGCAGTACTTC. Protein product: CASRQGPVQEQYF.

The chain joins TRBV29-1 to TRBJ2-2; TRBD2 aligns across 9 bases. Germline V gene lookup returns CDR1 SQVTM and CDR2 ANQGSEA. The ends lost 7 bases at V and 7 bases at J; junction bases unmatched: 10. This CDR3 has 14 residues. The CDR3 protein is CSARASGVGGELFF. The CDR3 region has the DNA TGCAGCGCTAGGGCTAGCGGGGTTGGCGGGGAGCTGTTTTTT.

This sequence joins TRBV5-1 and TRBJ1-1, with D possibly TRBD1 on 5 matching bases. Trimming removed 3 bases at V and 4 bases at J, with 13 bases between. The V gene's germline CDR1 is SGHRS and CDR2 YFSETQ. There are 14 residues in the CDR3. The CDR3 protein is CASSSDRGSTEAFF. CDR3 nucleotide sequence: TGCGCCAGCAGCTCCGACAGAGGTAGCACTGAAGCTTTCTTT.

The chain recombines TRBV27 with TRBJ1-5, with D perhaps matching TRBD1 (6 bases). Germline lookup yields CDR1 MNHEY and CDR2 SMNVEV (reference sequence). CDR3 length: 17 amino acids. Trimming pared 4 bases from V and 0 bases from J, leaving 16 bases between. This CDR3 is CASSSSGTPYSNQPQHF. Here the CDR3 DNA reads TGTGCCAGCAGTTCTTCCGGGACACCTTATAGCAATCAGCCCCAGCATTTT.

The gene calls are TRBV6-1 and TRBJ1-1; unclear D gene. The CDR3 contains 13 residues. Germline CDR1 is MNHNS and CDR2 is SASEGT. Trimming removed 2 bases at V and 1 base at J, with 5 bases between. For the CDR3, the DNA is TGTGCCAGCAGTGAAATGAGGAACACTGAAGCTTTCTTT. Its translation is CASSEMRNTEAFF.

The chain carries TRBV28 and TRBJ1-5, with D perhaps TRBD1 (5 bases). V was pared by 3 bases and J by 3 bases, with 12 bases between. Germline-derived CDR1 and CDR2 are MDHEN and SYDVKM. The CDR3 is made up of 15 amino acids. The CDR3 bases are TGTGCCAGCAGTTTGTTTCCAGGGTACAATCAGCCCCAGCATTTT. This gives the protein CASSLFPGYNQPQHF. Supplemented by reference TRBV28 and TRBJ1-5, the full variable domain reads DVKVTQSSRYLVKRTGEKVFLECVQDMDHENMFWYRQDPGLGLRLIYFSYDVKMKEKGDIPEGYSVSREKKERFSLILESASTNQTSMYLCASSLFPGYNQPQHFGDGTRLSIL.

The chain links TRBV6-4 to TRBJ2-7; D is possibly TRBD1 (5 bases). The germline CDR1 and CDR2 sequences are MRHNA and SNTAGT. This CDR3 contains 13 residues. The germline V and J ends were trimmed by 0 bases and 6 bases, with 9 bases remaining between them. The CDR3 is CASSDSIRGEQYF. The CDR3 region has the DNA TGTGCCAGCAGTGACTCGATTAGGGGCGAGCAGTACTTC.

This clone was recorded a few times. The rearrangement uses TRBV28 and TRBJ1-6, with a tentative D call TRBD1 (6 bases). V shed 2 bases and J shed 6 bases, with 8 bases lying between them. Looked up from germline, CDR1 is MDHEN and CDR2 is SYDVKM. CDR3 length equals 14 residues. CDR3 nucleotides: TGTGCCAGCAGTTTAGTCAGGGGTAATTCACCCCTCCACTTT. It specifies CASSLVRGNSPLHF.

The CDR3: CASSVQGVAEAFF. CDR3 nucleotides: TGTGCCAGCAGCGTACAGGGGGTCGCTGAAGCTTTCTTT. V and J are TRBV7-2 and TRBJ1-1; 8 bases map to TRBD1. The trim removed 5 bases at V and 6 bases at J, leaving 5 bases unmatched. The CDR3 consists of 13 residues. Germline CDR1 reads SGHTA; CDR2 reads FQGNSA.

A single count supports this clone. The V and J genes are TRBV15 and TRBJ2-1; TRBD2 matches at 10 bases. In germline, CDR1 is LNHNV, CDR2 YYDKDF (reference sequence). This CDR3 comprises 18 residues. V lost 7 bases and J lost 4; bases outside the gene matches: 16. The CDR3 loop is CATMSWETAGGYYNEQFF. The CDR3 DNA reads TGTGCCACCATGTCTTGGGAGACAGCGGGAGGGTATTACAATGAGCAGTTCTTC.

J is TRBJ1-1 and V is TRBV24-1, with unresolved D. The V gene lost 4 bases and the J gene lost 3 bases, with 17 bases spanning the gap. The CDR3 covers 16 residues. Germline CDR1 KGHDR, CDR2 SFDVKD. DNA for the CDR3: TGTGCCACCAGTGACTCCGTCCTCAACGGGTACACTGAAGCTTTCTTT. This sequence encodes CATSDSVLNGYTEAFF.

The gene calls are TRBV11-1 and TRBJ2-7; 10 bases are a match to TRBD2. With 5 bases clipped from V and 3 bases from J, the junction kept 10 bases outside the gene matches. Per the germline V gene, CDR1 is SGHAT and CDR2 is FQDESV (reference sequence). CDR3 size: 16 residues. In DNA form, the CDR3 reads TGTGCCAGCAGCCGAACCGGGACTAGCGTTCTCTACGAGCAGTACGTC. Amino acids: CASSRTGTSVLYEQYV.

The rearrangement joins TRBV29-1 to TRBJ1-2; tentatively, D is TRBD1 (6 bases). The CDR3 runs 12 residues. Germline CDR1 reads SQVTM; CDR2 reads ANQGSEA. Deletions cut 8 bases from V and 8 bases from J, with 18 bases between. CDR3 in amino acids: CSITRGLRGYTF. The DNA of the CDR3 is TGCAGCATTACCAGGGGTCTAAGGGGCTACACCTTC.